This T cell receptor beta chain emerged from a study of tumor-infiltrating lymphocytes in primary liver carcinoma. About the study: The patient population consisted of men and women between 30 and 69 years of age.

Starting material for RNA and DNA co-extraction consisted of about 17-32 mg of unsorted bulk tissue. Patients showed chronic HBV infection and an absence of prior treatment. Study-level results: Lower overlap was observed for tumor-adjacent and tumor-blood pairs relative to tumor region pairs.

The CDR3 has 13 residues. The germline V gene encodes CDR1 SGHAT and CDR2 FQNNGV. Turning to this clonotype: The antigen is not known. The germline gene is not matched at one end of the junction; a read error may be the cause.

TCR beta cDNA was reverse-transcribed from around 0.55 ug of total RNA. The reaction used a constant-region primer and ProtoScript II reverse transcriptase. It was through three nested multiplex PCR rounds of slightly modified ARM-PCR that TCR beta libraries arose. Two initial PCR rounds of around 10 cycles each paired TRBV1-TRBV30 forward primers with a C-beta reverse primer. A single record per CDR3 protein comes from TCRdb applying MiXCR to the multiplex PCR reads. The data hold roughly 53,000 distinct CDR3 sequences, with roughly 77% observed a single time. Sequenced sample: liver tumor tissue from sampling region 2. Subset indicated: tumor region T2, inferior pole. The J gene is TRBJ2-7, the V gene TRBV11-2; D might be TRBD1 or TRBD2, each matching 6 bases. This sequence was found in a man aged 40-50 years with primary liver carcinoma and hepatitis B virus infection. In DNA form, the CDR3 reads TGTCCCAGCAGCTTAGGGGGAGGCTACGTGCAGTACTTC. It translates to CPSSLGGGYVQYF.